This T cell receptor (beta chain) is drawn from a study of tumor-infiltrating lymphocytes in primary liver carcinoma. The CDR3 totals 12 residues. Per the germline V gene, CDR1 is SQVTM and CDR2 is ANQGSEA. Starting material for RNA and DNA co-extraction consisted of about 17-30 mg of unsorted bulk tissue. Worth noting for this clonotype: Its ends do not fully match the called genes, so a read error is possible.

A constant-region primer primed TCR beta cDNA synthesis from about 490 ng of total RNA. Employing slightly modified ARM-PCR, three nested multiplex PCR rounds were run, and these gave rise to the TCR beta libraries. The opening two PCR rounds, around 11 cycles each, paired TRBV1-TRBV30 forward primers with a C-beta reverse primer. In TCRdb, the multiplex PCR reads were re-called with MiXCR into one record per CDR3 protein. The sample shows roughly 200,000 distinct CDR3 sequences, around 81% of them seen only once. This sequence was found in a middle-aged man with primary liver carcinoma and hepatitis B virus infection. The chain couples TRBV29-1 to TRBJ2-5, with unresolved D. The sequenced sample was tumor tissue from primary liver carcinoma. DNA for the CDR3: TGCACCGTTCCACTGGACGTGGAGACCCAGTATTTC. Amino acid sequence: CTVPLDVETQYF.